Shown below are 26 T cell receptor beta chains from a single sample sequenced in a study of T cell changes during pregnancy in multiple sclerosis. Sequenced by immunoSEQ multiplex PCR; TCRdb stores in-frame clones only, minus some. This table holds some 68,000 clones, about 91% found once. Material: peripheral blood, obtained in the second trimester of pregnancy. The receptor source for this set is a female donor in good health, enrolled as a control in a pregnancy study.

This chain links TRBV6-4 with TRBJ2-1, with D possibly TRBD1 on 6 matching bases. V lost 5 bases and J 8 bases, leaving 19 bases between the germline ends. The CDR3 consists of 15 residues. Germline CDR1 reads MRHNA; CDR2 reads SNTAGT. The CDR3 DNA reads TGTGCCAGCAGTCTCGGCAGGGGTATTAATGATGAGCAGTTCTTC. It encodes CASSLGRGINDEQFF.

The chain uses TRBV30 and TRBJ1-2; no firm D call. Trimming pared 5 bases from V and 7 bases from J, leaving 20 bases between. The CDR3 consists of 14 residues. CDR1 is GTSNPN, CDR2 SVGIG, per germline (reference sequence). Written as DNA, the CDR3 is TGTGCCTGGTCCCAGGACGGTGCGGGAGTTGGCTACACCTTC. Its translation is CAWSQDGAGVGYTF.

The CDR3 DNA is TGTGCCAGCAGCAGGAGGACAGGGCAACTAACCTACGAGCAGTACTTC. It yields the protein CASSRRTGQLTYEQYF. The rearrangement joins TRBV6-6 to TRBJ2-7; 8 bases are a match to TRBD1. In germline, CDR1 is MNHNY, CDR2 SVGAGI (reference sequence). The V and J ends lost 6 bases and 2 bases, in that order; junction bases with no gene match: 12. The CDR3 has 16 residues.

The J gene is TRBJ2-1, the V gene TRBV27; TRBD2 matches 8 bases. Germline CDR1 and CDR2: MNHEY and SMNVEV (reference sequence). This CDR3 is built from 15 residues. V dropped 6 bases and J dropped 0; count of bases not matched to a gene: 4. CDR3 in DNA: TGTGCCAGCAGGTCGGGGGGGAGCTCCTACAATGAGCAGTTCTTC. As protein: CASRSGGSSYNEQFF.

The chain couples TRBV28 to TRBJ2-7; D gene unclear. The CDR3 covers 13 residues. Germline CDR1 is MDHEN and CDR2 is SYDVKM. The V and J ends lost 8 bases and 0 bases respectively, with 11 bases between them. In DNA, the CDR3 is TGTGCCAGCGGTTATTCCATCTCCTACGAGCAGTACTTC. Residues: CASGYSISYEQYF.

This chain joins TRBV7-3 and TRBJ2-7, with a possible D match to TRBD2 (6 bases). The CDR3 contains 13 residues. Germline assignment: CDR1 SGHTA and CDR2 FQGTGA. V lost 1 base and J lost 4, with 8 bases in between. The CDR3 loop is CASSLIAGYEQYF. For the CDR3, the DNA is TGTGCCAGCAGCTTAATCGCGGGGTACGAGCAGTACTTC.

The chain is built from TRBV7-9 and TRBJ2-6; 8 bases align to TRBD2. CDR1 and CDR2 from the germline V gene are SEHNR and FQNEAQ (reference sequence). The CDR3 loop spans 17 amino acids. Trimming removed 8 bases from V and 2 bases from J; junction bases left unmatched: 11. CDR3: CASPHPAGGPGANVLTF. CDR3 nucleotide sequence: TGTGCCAGCCCTCACCCCGCGGGGGGCCCTGGGGCCAACGTCCTGACTTTC.

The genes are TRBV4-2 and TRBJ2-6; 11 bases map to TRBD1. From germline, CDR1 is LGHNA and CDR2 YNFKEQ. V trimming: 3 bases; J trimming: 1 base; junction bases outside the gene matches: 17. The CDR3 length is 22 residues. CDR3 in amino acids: CASSHVGQGAISRRSGANVLTF. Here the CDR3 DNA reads TGTGCCAGCAGCCACGTCGGACAGGGGGCGATTTCACGACGATCTGGGGCCAACGTCCTGACTTTC.

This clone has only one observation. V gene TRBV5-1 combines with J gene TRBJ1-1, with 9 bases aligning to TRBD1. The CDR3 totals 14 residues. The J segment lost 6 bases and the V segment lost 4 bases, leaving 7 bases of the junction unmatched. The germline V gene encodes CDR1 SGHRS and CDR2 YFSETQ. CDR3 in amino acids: CASSPTGQGSEAFF. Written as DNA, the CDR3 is TGCGCCAGCAGCCCGACGGGACAGGGTTCTGAAGCTTTCTTT.

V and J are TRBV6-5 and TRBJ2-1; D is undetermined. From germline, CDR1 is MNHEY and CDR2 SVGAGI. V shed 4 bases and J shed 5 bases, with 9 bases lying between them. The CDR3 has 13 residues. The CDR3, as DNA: TGTGCCAGCAGTTTGAGACAACACAATGAGCAGTTCTTC. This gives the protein CASSLRQHNEQFF.

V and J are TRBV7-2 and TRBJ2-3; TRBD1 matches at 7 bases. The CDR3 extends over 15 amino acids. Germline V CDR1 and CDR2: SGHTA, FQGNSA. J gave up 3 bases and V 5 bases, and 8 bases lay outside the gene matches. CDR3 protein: CASSVSLTGTDTQYF. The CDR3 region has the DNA TGTGCCAGCAGCGTATCCCTGACAGGGACAGATACGCAGTATTTT. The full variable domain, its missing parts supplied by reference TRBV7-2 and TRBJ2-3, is GAGVSQSPSNKVTEKGKDVELRCDPISGHTALYWYRQSLGQGLEFLIYFQGNSAPDKSGLPSDRFSAERTGGSVSTLTIQRTQQEDSAVYLCASSVSLTGTDTQYFGPGTRLTVL.

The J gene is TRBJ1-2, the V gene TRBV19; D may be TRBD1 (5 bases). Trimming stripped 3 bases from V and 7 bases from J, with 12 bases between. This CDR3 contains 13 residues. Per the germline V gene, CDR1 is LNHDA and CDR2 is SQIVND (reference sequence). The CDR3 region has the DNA TGTGCCAGTAGTATGGGGCGGGGTCCTGGCTACACCTTC. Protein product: CASSMGRGPGYTF.

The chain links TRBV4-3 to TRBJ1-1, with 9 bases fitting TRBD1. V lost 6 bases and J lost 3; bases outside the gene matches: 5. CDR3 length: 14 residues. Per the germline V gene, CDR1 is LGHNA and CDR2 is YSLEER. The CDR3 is CASRAGTGYTEAFF. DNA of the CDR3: TGCGCCAGCAGGGCCGGGACAGGGTACACTGAAGCTTTCTTT.

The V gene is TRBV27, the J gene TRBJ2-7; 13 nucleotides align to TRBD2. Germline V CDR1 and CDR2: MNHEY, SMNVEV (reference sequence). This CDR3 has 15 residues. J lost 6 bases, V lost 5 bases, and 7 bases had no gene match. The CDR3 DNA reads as TGTGCCAGCAGTCCTACTAGCGGGGGGGCAGGCGAGCAGTACTTC. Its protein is CASSPTSGGAGEQYF.

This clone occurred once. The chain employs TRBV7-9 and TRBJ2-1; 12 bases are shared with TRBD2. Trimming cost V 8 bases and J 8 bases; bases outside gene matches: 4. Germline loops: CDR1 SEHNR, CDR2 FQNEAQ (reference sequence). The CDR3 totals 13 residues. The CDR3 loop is CASELAGGDEQFF. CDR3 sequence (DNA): TGTGCCAGCGAACTAGCGGGAGGAGATGAGCAGTTCTTC.

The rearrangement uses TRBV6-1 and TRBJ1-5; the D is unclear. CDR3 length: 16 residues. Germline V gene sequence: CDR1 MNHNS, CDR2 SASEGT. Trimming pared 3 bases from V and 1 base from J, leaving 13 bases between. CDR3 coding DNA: TGTGCCAGCAGTGATCCAAGAGGCAGAAGCAATCAGCCCCAGCATTTT. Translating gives CASSDPRGRSNQPQHF.

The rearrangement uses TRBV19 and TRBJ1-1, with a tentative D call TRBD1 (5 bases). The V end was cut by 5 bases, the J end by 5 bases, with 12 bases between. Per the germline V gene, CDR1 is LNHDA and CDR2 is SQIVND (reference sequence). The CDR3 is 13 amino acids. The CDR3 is CASSHRLETEAFF. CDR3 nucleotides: TGTGCCAGTAGTCACAGGTTGGAGACTGAAGCTTTCTTT.

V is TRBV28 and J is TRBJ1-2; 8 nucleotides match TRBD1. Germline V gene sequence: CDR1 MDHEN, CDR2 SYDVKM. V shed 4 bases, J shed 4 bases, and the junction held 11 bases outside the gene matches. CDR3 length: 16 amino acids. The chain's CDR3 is CASSSPGQGNGYGYTF. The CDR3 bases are TGTGCCAGCAGTTCGCCAGGACAGGGTAACGGCTATGGCTACACCTTC.

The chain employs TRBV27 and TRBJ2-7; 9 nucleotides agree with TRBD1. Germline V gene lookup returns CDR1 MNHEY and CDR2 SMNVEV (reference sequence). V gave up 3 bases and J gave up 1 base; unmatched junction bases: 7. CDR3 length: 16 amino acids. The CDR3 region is CASSFFRDRDSYEQYF. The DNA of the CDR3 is TGTGCCAGCAGTTTCTTCCGGGACAGGGATTCCTACGAGCAGTACTTC.

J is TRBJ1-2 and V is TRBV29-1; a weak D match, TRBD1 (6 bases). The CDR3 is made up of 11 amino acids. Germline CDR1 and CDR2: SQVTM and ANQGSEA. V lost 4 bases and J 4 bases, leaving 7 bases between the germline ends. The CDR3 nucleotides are TGCAGCGTTGGAGGGGGCTATGGCTACACCTTC. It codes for CSVGGGYGYTF.

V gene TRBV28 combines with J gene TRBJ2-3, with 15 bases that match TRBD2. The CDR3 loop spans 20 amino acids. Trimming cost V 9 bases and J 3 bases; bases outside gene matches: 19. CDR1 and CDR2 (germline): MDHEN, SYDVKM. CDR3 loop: CARNPRTSGGALPRTDTQYF. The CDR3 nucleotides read TGTGCCAGAAACCCACGGACTAGCGGGGGGGCACTCCCTCGAACAGATACGCAGTATTTT.

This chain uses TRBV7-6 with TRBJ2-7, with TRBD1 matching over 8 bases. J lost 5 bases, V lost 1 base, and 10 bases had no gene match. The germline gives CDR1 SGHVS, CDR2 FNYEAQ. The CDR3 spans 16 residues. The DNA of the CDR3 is TGTGCCAGCAGCTTAGGCCCCGGGACAGGCCCCCACGAGCAGTACTTC. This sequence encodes CASSLGPGTGPHEQYF.

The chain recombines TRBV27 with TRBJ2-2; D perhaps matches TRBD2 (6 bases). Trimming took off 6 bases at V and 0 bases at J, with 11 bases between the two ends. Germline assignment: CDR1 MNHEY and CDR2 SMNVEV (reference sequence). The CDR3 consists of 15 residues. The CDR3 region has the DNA TGTGCCAGCAGACCAGCGGGCCCGAACACCGGGGAGCTGTTTTTT. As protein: CASRPAGPNTGELFF.

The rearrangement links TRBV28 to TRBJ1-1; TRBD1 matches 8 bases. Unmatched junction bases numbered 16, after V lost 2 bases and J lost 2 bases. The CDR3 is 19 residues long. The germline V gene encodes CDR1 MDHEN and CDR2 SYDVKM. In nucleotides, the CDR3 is TGTGCCAGCAGTTTAAATCCTTTTGGGACAGGAGGGGCAAACACTGAAGCTTTCTTT. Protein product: CASSLNPFGTGGANTEAFF.

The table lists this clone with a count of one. This CDR3 reads CASSPKDSLSSYEQYF. The CDR3 region has the DNA TGTGCCAGCTCACCAAAGGACAGCCTAAGCTCCTACGAGCAGTACTTC. The chain uses TRBV18 and TRBJ2-7; tentatively, D is TRBD1 (6 bases). V shed 2 bases and J shed 0 bases, with 14 bases lying between them. The CDR3 is 16 amino acids. Germline CDR1 KGHSH, CDR2 LQKENI. Combining the CDR3 with reference TRBV18 and TRBJ2-7 gives the whole variable domain NAGVMQNPRHLVRRRGQEARLRCSPMKGHSHVYWYRQLPEEGLKFMVYLQKENIIDESGMPKERFSAEFPKEGPSILRIQQVVRGDSAAYFCASSPKDSLSSYEQYFGPGTRLTVT.

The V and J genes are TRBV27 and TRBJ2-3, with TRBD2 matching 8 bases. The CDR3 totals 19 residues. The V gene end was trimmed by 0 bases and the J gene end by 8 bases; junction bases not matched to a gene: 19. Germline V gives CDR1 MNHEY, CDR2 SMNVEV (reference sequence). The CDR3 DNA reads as TGTGCCAGCAGTTTATCCGGAGTTTTGGTGCGGGGGGCCTCGCGTACGCAGTATTTT. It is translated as CASSLSGVLVRGASRTQYF.